These 15 T cell receptor beta chains came from one sample sequenced in a study of regulatory T cells in long-lasting Graves disease. Described time point: newly diagnosed GD, antithyroid drugs for less than 3 months. Construction of the TCR library relied on RNA isolated from PBMCs. According to the study, TCR beta libraries were built with iRepertoire HTBI primers and CDR3-region Arm-PCR. Each CDR3 protein is one row after TCRdb ran MiXCR on the multiplex PCR reads. The sample records hundreds of thousands of distinct CDR3 sequences, 15% to 20% being singletons. These data were likewise used in another study, on T cells in Graves' hyperthyroidism and ophthalmopathy.

Sequenced here: peripheral blood mononuclear cells (PBMCs), sampled at new diagnosis, from a patient treated with antithyroid drugs. The receptors derive from a man aged 35 to 55 with Graves disease.

This clonotype was seen once. The CDR3 loop reads CASRQPGIGANVLTF. CDR3 nucleotides: TGTGCCAGCAGACAGCCAGGGATTGGGGCCAACGTCCTGACTTTC. This sequence joins TRBV6-1 and TRBJ2-6; TRBD1 might be the D (5 bases). Trimming took off 6 bases at V and 3 bases at J, with 12 bases between the two ends. This CDR3 comprises 15 residues. Germline values: CDR1 MNHNS, CDR2 SASEGT.

In this sample, this clonotype turned up many times. The gene calls are TRBV5-5 and TRBJ2-3; 8 bases are shared with TRBD1. Per germline, CDR1 SGHKS and CDR2 YYEKEE (reference sequence). The CDR3 sequence is 16 residues long. V lost 4 bases, J lost 2 bases, and 9 bases stayed unmatched. CDR3 amino acids: CASSKDRAYTTDTQYF. The DNA for the CDR3 is TGTGCCAGCAGCAAGGACAGGGCGTATACCACAGATACGCAGTATTTT. The full variable domain, in which reference TRBV5-5 and TRBJ2-3 provide the parts outside the CDR3, is DAGVTQSPTHLIKTRGQQVTLRCSPISGHKSVSWYQQVLGQGPQFIFQYYEKEERGRGNFPDRFSARQFPNYSSELNVNALLLGDSALYLCASSKDRAYTTDTQYFGPGTRLTVL.

This clonotype was detected many times. V and J are TRBV10-3 and TRBJ2-5, with D possibly being TRBD1 or TRBD2 (5 bases each). V lost 10 bases and J lost 2, with 17 bases in between. CDR1 and CDR2 from the germline V gene are ENHRY and SYGVKD. The CDR3 runs to 14 residues. The chain's CDR3 is CATRSSGPQETQYF. The CDR3 DNA sequence: TGTGCCACCAGGAGTTCGGGACCTCAAGAGACCCAGTACTTC.

This clonotype was seen a handful of times. V is TRBV5-1 and J is TRBJ2-5; 7 bases line up with TRBD1. The CDR3 extends over 16 amino acids. Losses at the gene ends were 4 bases for V and 1 base for J; bases not matched to a gene: 10. Per germline, CDR1 SGHRS and CDR2 YFSETQ. The DNA of the CDR3 is TGCGCCAGCAGCCTCCGACAGGGAAAGGGCCAAGAGACCCAGTACTTC. Translation: CASSLRQGKGQETQYF.

This clonotype was seen a few times. The chain is built from TRBV4-1 and TRBJ2-3; TRBD1 is a possible D gene (5 bases). V shed 0 bases and J shed 2 bases, with 30 bases lying between them. Germline CDR1 MGHRA, CDR2 YSYEKL. This CDR3 contains 22 residues. The CDR3 protein is CASSQDKELSAAKGFYTDTQYF. The CDR3, as DNA: TGCGCCAGCAGCCAAGATAAAGAATTGTCTGCTGCGAAGGGGTTTTACACAGATACGCAGTATTTT.

The CDR3 loop is CASSYPWGLANSYEQYF. CDR3 bases: TGTGCCAGCAGTTATCCCTGGGGACTAGCGAACTCCTACGAGCAGTACTTC. The chain links TRBV6-2 or TRBV6-3 to TRBJ2-7; 10 bases are a match to TRBD2. Germline loops: CDR1 MNHEY, CDR2 SVGEGT. The CDR3 extends over 17 amino acids. The trim removed 3 bases at V and 0 bases at J, leaving 8 bases unmatched.

This clonotype was detected only a few times. This chain joins TRBV27 and TRBJ2-1, with 8 bases identical to TRBD2. The V and J ends lost 7 bases and 6 bases, in that order; junction bases with no gene match: 5. Germline V lookup: CDR1 MNHEY, CDR2 SMNVEV (reference sequence). The CDR3 totals 13 residues. CDR3: CASTSGGVNEQFF. CDR3 DNA sequence: TGTGCCAGCACGTCCGGGGGGGTCAATGAGCAGTTCTTC.

V is TRBV5-1 and J is TRBJ2-3; D is perhaps TRBD2 (6 bases). Judging by the DNA end, TRBJ2-5 fits better; the J call may be wrong. This CDR3 contains 13 residues. Germline V gives CDR1 SGHRS, CDR2 YFSETQ. The DNA of the CDR3 is TGCGCCAGCAGAGACGGGACTTACGGGACCCAGTACTTC. Amino acids: CASRDGTYGTQYF.

Only one count was recorded for this clonotype. The J gene is TRBJ1-4, the V gene TRBV20-1; tentative D call: TRBD1 (5 bases). The CDR3 totals 13 residues. Trimming took off 6 bases at V and 8 bases at J, with 16 bases between the two ends. CDR1 and CDR2 from the germline V gene are DFQATT and SNEGSKA (reference sequence). The CDR3 region is CSAEDRSSEKLFF. As DNA, the CDR3 is TGCAGTGCCGAAGACAGATCTTCCGAAAAACTGTTTTTT.

This clonotype came up many times. The CDR3 nucleotides read TGTGCCAGCAGTGCTTGGGGGGGAGAGACCCAGTACTTC. Protein product: CASSAWGGETQYF. The chain has TRBV12-3 or TRBV12-4 and TRBJ2-5, with 7 bases fitting TRBD2. V was pared by 5 bases and J by 4 bases, with 4 bases of the junction left unmatched. The CDR3 runs to 13 residues.

This clonotype was seen many times. V usage is TRBV7-7 and J usage is TRBJ2-5; D possibly corresponds to TRBD2 (5 bases). This CDR3 region has 14 residues. Per germline, CDR1 SSHAT and CDR2 FNYEAQ (reference sequence). The V gene lost 6 bases and the J gene lost 0 bases, with 11 bases spanning the gap. The CDR3 DNA follows: TGTGCCAGCAGTCCGACGGGGTACCAAGAGACCCAGTACTTC. This encodes CASSPTGYQETQYF.

This sequence joins TRBV4-1 and TRBJ2-1; 8 bases line up with TRBD2. The CDR3 totals 15 residues. Unmatched junction bases numbered 8, after V lost 1 base and J lost 9 bases. Germline values: CDR1 MGHRA, CDR2 YSYEKL. The CDR3 reads CASSQVGRGASEQFF. The CDR3 DNA follows: TGCGCCAGCAGCCAAGTTGGGCGGGGGGCTTCTGAGCAGTTCTTC.

J is TRBJ2-3 and V is TRBV20-1; TRBD1 aligns across 11 bases. CDR1 and CDR2 from the germline V gene are DFQATT and SNEGSKA (reference sequence). V gave up 0 bases and J gave up 4 bases; unmatched junction bases: 21. The length of the CDR3 is 21 residues. The CDR3 sequence: CSARDRIWDRGFFGWADTQYF. CDR3 coding DNA: TGCAGTGCTAGAGATCGTATATGGGACAGGGGGTTCTTTGGGTGGGCAGATACGCAGTATTTT.

V gene TRBV29-1 combines with J gene TRBJ1-5; maybe TRBD1 (6 bases). The CDR3 covers 14 residues. CDR1 and CDR2 (germline): SQVTM, ANQGSEA. V was shortened by 6 bases and J by 0 bases, with 12 bases between the two germline ends. This chain's CDR3 is CSVLTGYSNQPQHF. DNA of the CDR3: TGCAGCGTGTTGACAGGCTATAGCAATCAGCCCCAGCATTTT.

The chain joins TRBV4-1 to TRBJ2-1, with TRBD2 as a possible D gene (7 bases). V was shortened by 1 base and J by 7 bases, with 23 bases between the two germline ends. The CDR3 has 18 residues. Germline V lookup: CDR1 MGHRA, CDR2 YSYEKL. The CDR3 spells CASSQGEGLRGPRNEQFF. CDR3 nucleotides: TGCGCCAGCAGCCAAGGGGAGGGTTTGCGGGGGCCCAGGAATGAGCAGTTCTTC.